Listed below are T cell receptor beta chains from one sample, sequenced in a study of cytomegalovirus exposure and HLA in healthy donors. Repertoires were generated with immunoSEQ multiplex PCR, while TCRdb's copy carries only in-frame clones and drops some. The data contain 120,000 to 150,000 clones, about 61% of them singletons. Sequencing was carried out using PBMCs. The receptors derive from a male donor in good health and CMV-seronegative. Each CDR3 is given with its conserved first and last residue. D genes are given only for firm matches. The size entry is marked missing in some rows and otherwise reads once, few, many or a size class.

few TRBJ1-1 NA TRBV9 TGTGCCAGCAGCGTGCGGGGGAGCGACACTGAAGCTTTCTTT CASSVRGSDTEAFF
few TRBJ1-2 NA TRBV30 TGTGCCTGGGGGGGGGACACCTATGGCTACACCTTC CAWGGDTYGYTF
NA TRBJ2-7 NA TRBV11-2 TGTGCCAGCAGCTTAAAATACAGGGTTAGTTCGACGTACGAGCAGTACTTC CASSLKYRVSSTYEQYF
once TRBJ1-4 TRBD1 TRBV5-1 TGCGCCAGCAGCCCCGGGACAGGGACTAATGAAAAACTGTTTTTT CASSPGTGTNEKLFF
NA TRBJ2-2 TRBD1 TRBV7-7 TGTGCCAGCAGCTACGGCCAGGGGGACGCCGGGGAGCTGTTTTTT CASSYGQGDAGELFF
NA TRBJ2-7 TRBD1 TRBV5-1 TGCGCCAGCAGCTTGGGGATACAGGGGGGACTCTACGAGCAGTACTTC CASSLGIQGGLYEQYF
NA TRBJ2-7 TRBD1 TRBV19 TGTGCCAGTAGTATAGGAGGGACAGTCTCCTACGAGCAGTACTTC CASSIGGTVSYEQYF
NA TRBJ2-5 TRBD2 TRBV7-2 TGTGCCAGCAGGACCGGGGGGGCCGGAGAGACCCAGTACTTC CASRTGGAGETQYF
few TRBJ1-1 NA TRBV28 TGTGCCAGCAAAGAGGTGATGAACACTGAAGCTTTCTTT CASKEVMNTEAFF
NA TRBJ1-4 TRBD1 TRBV18 TGTGCCAGCTCACCCGACAGGGTTCAAGAAAAACTGTTTTTT CASSPDRVQEKLFF
NA TRBJ2-7 TRBD1 TRBV2 TGTGCCAGCAGTCGGACAGGGGTTGGGGCCTACGAGCAGTACTTC CASSRTGVGAYEQYF
NA TRBJ2-2 TRBD1 TRBV7-9 TGTGCCAGCAGCTCTGGACAGGGTTATTCCGGGGAGCTGTTTTTT CASSSGQGYSGELFF
NA TRBJ2-1 TRBD1 TRBV11-3 TGTGCCAGCAGCCACCGGGACAGGGGAAATGAGCAGTTCTTC CASSHRDRGNEQFF
few TRBJ1-2 NA TRBV28 TGTGCCAGCAGTCCTGGGGCCTCGGGCTACACCTTC CASSPGASGYTF
NA TRBJ1-4 NA TRBV18 TGTGCCAGCTCACCGGTAGAGGGGGTTGGAGAAAAACTGTTTTTT CASSPVEGVGEKLFF
NA TRBJ2-2 NA TRBV6-5 TGTGCCAGCAGTCAACAGGGATCGGCGACCGGGGAGCTGTTTTTT CASSQQGSATGELFF
NA TRBJ1-5 NA TRBV18 TGTGCCAGCTCACCCACAGGACATCATCAGCCCCAGCATTTT CASSPTGHHQPQHF
NA TRBJ1-1 NA TRBV9 TGTGCCAGCAGTGAAATCGGGGTAGGCACTGAAGCTTTCTTT CASSEIGVGTEAFF
few TRBJ2-1 NA TRBV29-1 TGCAGCGTTGTTGCAGTCACCTACAATGAGCAGTTCTTC CSVVAVTYNEQFF
NA TRBJ1-6 NA TRBV4-2 TGTGCCAGCAGCCCACAACAGGGCTATAATTCACCCCTCCACTTT CASSPQQGYNSPLHF
NA TRBJ1-2 TRBD1 TRBV7-2 TGTGCCAGCAGTCAGGACAGGGATTATGGCTACACCTTC CASSQDRDYGYTF
NA TRBJ2-2 TRBD1 TRBV12-5 TGTGCTAGTGCCAGGGGACAGGGGGCGCGAACCGGGGAGCTGTTTTTT CASARGQGARTGELFF
NA TRBJ2-5 NA TRBV4-1 TGCGCCAGCAGCCAAGTTCGGGACTGGGAAGAGACCCAGTACTTC CASSQVRDWEETQYF
NA TRBJ1-2 TRBD1 TRBV7-2 TGTGCCAGCAGCTTGGGACAGGGATTAGATGGCTACACCTTC CASSLGQGLDGYTF
NA TRBJ2-2 TRBD1 TRBV6-5 TGTGCCAGCAGTACAGGGGCCTACACCGGGGAGCTGTTTTTT CASSTGAYTGELFF
few TRBJ1-2 TRBD1 TRBV5-4 TGTGCCAGCAGCTATGGACAGGGGCACAGTCCAGGCTACCCCTTC CASSYGQGHSPGYPF
NA TRBJ2-7 NA TRBV28 TGTGCCAGCAGCGGTTACGAGCAGTACTTC CASSGYEQYF
NA TRBJ1-1 NA TRBV7-9 TGTTCCAGCCACGGACAGATGAACACTGAAGCTTTCTTT CSSHGQMNTEAFF
NA TRBJ1-5 NA TRBV2 TGTGCCAGCAAGCGGGAGACGGGCAATCAGCCCCAGCATTTT CASKRETGNQPQHF
few TRBJ1-6 NA TRBV6-5 TGTGCCAGCAGCTCTACAGGGAATTCACCCCTCCACTTT CASSSTGNSPLHF
NA TRBJ1-1 NA TRBV7-8 TGTGCCAGCAGCTTAAGACTAAGCGGGGCTTTCTTT CASSLRLSGAFF